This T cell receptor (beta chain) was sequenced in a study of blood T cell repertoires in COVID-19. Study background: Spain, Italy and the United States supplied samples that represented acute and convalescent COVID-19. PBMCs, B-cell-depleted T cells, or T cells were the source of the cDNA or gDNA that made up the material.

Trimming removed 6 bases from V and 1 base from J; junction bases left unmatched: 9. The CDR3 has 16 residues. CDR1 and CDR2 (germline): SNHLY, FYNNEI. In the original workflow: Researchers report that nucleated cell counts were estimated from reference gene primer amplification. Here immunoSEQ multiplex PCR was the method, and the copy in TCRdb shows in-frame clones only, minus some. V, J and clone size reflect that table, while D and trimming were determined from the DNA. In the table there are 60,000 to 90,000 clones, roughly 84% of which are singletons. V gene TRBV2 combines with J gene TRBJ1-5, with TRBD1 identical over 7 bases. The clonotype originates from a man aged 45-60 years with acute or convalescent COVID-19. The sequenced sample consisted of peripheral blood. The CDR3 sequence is CASRDTGDRSNQPQHF. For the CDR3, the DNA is TGTGCCAGCAGGGACACAGGGGATAGGAGCAATCAGCCCCAGCATTTT.